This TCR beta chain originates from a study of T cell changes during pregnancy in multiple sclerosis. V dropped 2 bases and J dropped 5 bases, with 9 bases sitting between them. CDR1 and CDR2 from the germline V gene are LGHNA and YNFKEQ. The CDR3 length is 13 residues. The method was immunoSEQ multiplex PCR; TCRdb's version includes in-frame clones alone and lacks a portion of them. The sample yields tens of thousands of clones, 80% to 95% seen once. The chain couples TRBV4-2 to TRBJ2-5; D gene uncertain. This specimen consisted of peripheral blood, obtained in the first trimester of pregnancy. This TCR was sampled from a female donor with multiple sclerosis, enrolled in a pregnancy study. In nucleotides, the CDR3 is TGTGCCAGCAGCCAAACTTCGCGGGAGACCCAGTACTTC. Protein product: CASSQTSRETQYF.